A selection of T cell receptor beta chains follows, all from one sample in a study of PD-1 blockade in classical Hodgkin lymphoma. Measured with immunoSEQ multiplex PCR; TCRdb has only the in-frame clones, and not every one. There are tens of thousands of clones in the sample; about 85% occur only once, and about 8% lies in the top ten. The source was peripheral blood mononuclear cells (PBMCs), collected before the fourth cycle of nivolumab. Source of these receptors: a human donor with classical Hodgkin lymphoma. CDR3s include the opening cysteine and the closing phenylalanine or tryptophan. Fields, in order: clone size, V gene, D gene, J gene, CDR3 protein, CDR3 DNA. The D gene is left open where the match is weak. Size is stated for part of the rows, as once, few or many counts, or as a class when the clone is expanded.

once	TRBV9	TRBD2	TRBJ2-7	CASSPREGYSYEQYF	TGTGCCAGCAGCCCCCGGGAGGGCTACTCCTACGAGCAGTACTTC
-	TRBV15	-	TRBJ1-1	CATSRADRLMNTEAFF	TGTGCCACCAGCAGAGCCGACAGACTTATGAACACTGAAGCTTTCTTT
-	TRBV27	-	TRBJ2-7	CASIRFRPYEQYF	TGTGCCAGCATTCGATTCAGACCCTACGAGCAGTACTTC
once	TRBV6-5	TRBD1	TRBJ1-2	CASSYRIDRVDGYTF	TGTGCCAGCAGTTACCGGATAGACAGGGTTGATGGCTACACCTTC
once	TRBV10-3	TRBD1	TRBJ2-6	CAIRPGGLTGANVLTF	TGTGCCATCAGACCAGGGGGATTGACTGGGGCCAACGTCCTGACTTTC
-	TRBV7-9	TRBD2	TRBJ2-7	CASSYIGLRGDEQYF	TGTGCCAGCAGTTATATAGGACTACGGGGGGACGAGCAGTACTTC
-	TRBV6-5	TRBD1	TRBJ1-1	CASRDQGARNTEAFF	TGTGCCAGCAGAGACCAGGGGGCAAGGAACACTGAAGCTTTCTTT
-	TRBV6-1	-	TRBJ1-5	CASRLTSNQPQHF	TGTGCCAGCAGGCTAACCAGTAATCAGCCCCAGCATTTT
-	TRBV4-1	TRBD2	TRBJ2-7	CASSPHGARGVEQYF	TGCGCCAGCAGCCCTCACGGCGCCCGGGGGGTCGAGCAGTACTTC
-	TRBV5-1	-	TRBJ2-1	CASSGFAANNEQFF	TGCGCCAGCAGCGGTTTCGCTGCCAACAATGAGCAGTTCTTC
-	TRBV7-9	-	TRBJ1-2	CASSLEGYGYTF	TGTGCCAGCAGCTTAGAGGGCTATGGCTACACCTTC
once	TRBV19	-	TRBJ1-6	CASAAGVGGPLHF	TGTGCCAGTGCTGCCGGCGTTGGTGGCCCCCTCCACTTT
-	TRBV7-9	-	TRBJ1-4	CASSLNGKKLFF	TGTGCCAGCAGCTTAAACGGGAAAAAACTGTTTTTT
few	TRBV5-1	-	TRBJ1-3	CASSLADGGNTIYF	TGCGCCAGCAGCTTGGCCGACGGTGGAAACACCATATATTTT
-	TRBV11-3	-	TRBJ2-7	CASSLDGGPDRLQYF	TGTGCCAGCAGCTTAGATGGAGGCCCTGACAGGCTACAGTACTTC
few	TRBV5-5	-	TRBJ1-5	CASSLEGQPQHF	TGTGCCAGCAGCCTGGAGGGTCAGCCCCAGCATTTT
-	TRBV4-1	TRBD1	TRBJ1-2	CASSQDGTGGDYGYTF	TGCGCCAGCAGCCAAGATGGCACAGGGGGGGACTATGGCTACACCTTC
-	TRBV5-1	TRBD2	TRBJ2-2	CASTLAGDTGELFF	TGCGCCAGCACCCTAGCGGGGGACACCGGGGAGCTGTTTTTT
-	TRBV5-1	-	TRBJ2-5	CASSLGGLETQYF	TGCGCCAGCAGCTTGGGGGGGCTGGAGACCCAGTACTTC
-	TRBV2	TRBD1	TRBJ2-7	CASSPRQGANEQYF	TGTGCCAGCAGTCCGCGACAGGGGGCGAACGAGCAGTACTTC
-	TRBV7-4	-	TRBJ2-7	CASSLVGTPGHEQYF	TGTGCCAGCAGCTTAGTGGGGACCCCCGGTCACGAGCAGTACTTC
-	TRBV6-5	TRBD1	TRBJ1-1	CASSYGWGRGDAEAFF	TGTGCCAGCAGTTACGGGTGGGGCAGGGGGGACGCTGAAGCTTTCTTT
once	TRBV5-1	TRBD1	TRBJ2-2	CASSLEQGAAGELFF	TGCGCCAGCAGCTTGGAACAGGGGGCTGCCGGGGAGCTGTTTTTT
-	TRBV5-1	-	TRBJ2-2	CASSPTPTGNTGELFF	TGCGCCAGCAGCCCGACCCCGACAGGGAACACCGGGGAGCTGTTTTTT
-	TRBV10-2	-	TRBJ2-7	CASTSPAYEQYF	TGCGCCAGCACCTCACCGGCCTACGAGCAGTACTTC
-	TRBV19	TRBD2	TRBJ2-7	CASKSPSGEQYF	TGTGCCAGTAAGTCCCCTAGCGGCGAGCAGTACTTC
-	TRBV7-2	-	TRBJ1-1	CASSNKGGREAFF	TGTGCCAGCAGCAATAAGGGGGGACGAGAAGCTTTCTTT
few	TRBV7-6	-	TRBJ2-5	CASSLALRAQYF	TGTGCCAGCAGCTTAGCGTTACGGGCCCAGTACTTC
-	TRBV30	-	TRBJ1-1	CAWSALKSYTEAFF	TGTGCCTGGAGTGCATTGAAGAGTTACACTGAAGCTTTCTTT
-	TRBV7-9	TRBD2	TRBJ2-7	CASSPRERGWPWVF	TGTGCCAGCAGCCCCCGCGAGCGGGGTTGGCCTTGGGTCTTC
-	TRBV4-1	TRBD1	TRBJ2-7	CASSQERGPTYEQYF	TGCGCCAGCAGCCAAGAAAGGGGGCCGACCTACGAGCAGTACTTC
-	TRBV5-1	-	TRBJ2-2	CASSFGKQNTGELFF	TGCGCCAGCAGCTTTGGAAAACAAAACACCGGGGAGCTGTTTTTT
-	TRBV5-1	TRBD2	TRBJ2-1	CASSLDASGGLGEQFF	TGCGCCAGCAGCTTGGACGCCAGCGGGGGGTTGGGTGAGCAGTTCTTC
-	TRBV5-1	-	TRBJ2-7	CASSLEGRYEQYF	TGCGCCAGCAGCTTGGAGGGGCGCTACGAGCAGTACTTC
-	TRBV11-3	TRBD1	TRBJ2-1	CASSLGQGVDNEQFF	TGTGCCAGCAGCTTAGGACAGGGGGTGGACAATGAGCAGTTCTTC
once	TRBV7-9	TRBD2	TRBJ2-7	CASSPERRLAGGHEQYF	TGTGCCAGCAGCCCCGAGAGGCGACTAGCGGGGGGTCACGAGCAGTACTTC
-	TRBV10-3	TRBD1	TRBJ1-5	CAISDGQGADQPQHF	TGTGCCATCAGTGATGGACAGGGGGCGGATCAGCCCCAGCATTTT
-	TRBV10-3	-	TRBJ1-1	CAISESRENTEAFF	TGTGCCATCAGTGAGTCGAGAGAGAACACTGAAGCTTTCTTT
-	TRBV7-9	TRBD1	TRBJ2-1	CASRSSGTGGQNEQFF	TGTGCCAGCAGATCCTCCGGGACAGGAGGACAAAATGAGCAGTTCTTC